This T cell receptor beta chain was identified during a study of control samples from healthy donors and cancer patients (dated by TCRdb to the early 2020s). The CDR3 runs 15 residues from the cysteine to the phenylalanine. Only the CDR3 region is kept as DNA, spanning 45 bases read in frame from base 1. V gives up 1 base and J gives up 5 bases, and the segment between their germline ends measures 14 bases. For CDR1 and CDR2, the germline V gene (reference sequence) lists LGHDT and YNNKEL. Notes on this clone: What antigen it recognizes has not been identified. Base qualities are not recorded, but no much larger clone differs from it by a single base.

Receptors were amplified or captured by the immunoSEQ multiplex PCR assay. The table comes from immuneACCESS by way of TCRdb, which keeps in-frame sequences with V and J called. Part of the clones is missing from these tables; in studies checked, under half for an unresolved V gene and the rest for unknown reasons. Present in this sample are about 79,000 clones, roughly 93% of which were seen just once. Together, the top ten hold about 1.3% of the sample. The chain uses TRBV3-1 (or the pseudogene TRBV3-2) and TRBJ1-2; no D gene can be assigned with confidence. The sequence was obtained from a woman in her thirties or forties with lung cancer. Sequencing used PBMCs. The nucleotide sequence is TGTGCCAGCAGCCAAGCCCCAGAAGGAGAATATGGCTACACCTTC. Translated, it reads CASSQAPEGEYGYTF.